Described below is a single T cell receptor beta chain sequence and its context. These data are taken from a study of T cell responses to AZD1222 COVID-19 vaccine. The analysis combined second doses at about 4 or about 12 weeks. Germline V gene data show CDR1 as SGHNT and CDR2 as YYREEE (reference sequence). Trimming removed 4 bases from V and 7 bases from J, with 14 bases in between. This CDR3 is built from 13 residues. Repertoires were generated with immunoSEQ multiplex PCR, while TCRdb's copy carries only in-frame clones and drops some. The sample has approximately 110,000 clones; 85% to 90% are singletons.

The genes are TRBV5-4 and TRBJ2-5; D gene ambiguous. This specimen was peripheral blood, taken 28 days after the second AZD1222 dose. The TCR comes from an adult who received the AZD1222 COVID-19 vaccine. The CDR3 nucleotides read TGTGCCAGCAGCCTAATAGAATCGGGGACCCAGTACTTC. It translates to CASSLIESGTQYF.